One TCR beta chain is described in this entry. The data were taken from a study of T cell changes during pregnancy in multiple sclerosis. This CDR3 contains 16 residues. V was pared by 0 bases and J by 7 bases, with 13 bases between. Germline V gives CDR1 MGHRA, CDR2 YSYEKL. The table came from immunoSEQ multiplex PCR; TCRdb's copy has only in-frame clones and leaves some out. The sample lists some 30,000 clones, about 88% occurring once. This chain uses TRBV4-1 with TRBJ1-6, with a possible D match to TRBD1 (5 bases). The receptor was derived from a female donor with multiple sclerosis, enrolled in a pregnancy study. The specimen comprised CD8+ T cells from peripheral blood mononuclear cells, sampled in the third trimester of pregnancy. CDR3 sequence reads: CASSQEGVSRNSPLHF. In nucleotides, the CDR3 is TGCGCCAGCAGCCAAGAAGGGGTTAGTAGGAATTCACCCCTCCACTTT.